The rows below give T cell receptor beta chains drawn from one sample of a study of T cell responses to AZD1222 COVID-19 vaccine. The assay was immunoSEQ multiplex PCR, and TCRdb's table has in-frame clones only and misses some. This sample has 150,000 to 200,000 clones, with 80% to 90% found just once. The sequenced sample was peripheral blood, obtained on day 0 of MenACWY control vaccination. The receptors derive from an adult in good health. The CDR3 runs from the conserved cysteine through the conserved F or W. The order of the fields is CDR3 length, V gene, J gene, D gene, CDR3 protein, CDR3 DNA. A D gene is named only where the DNA matches it firmly.

length: 13; V: TRBV19; J: TRBJ2-7; D: .; CDR3: CASSTGVSYEQYF; DNA: TGTGCCAGTAGTACGGGAGTGTCCTACGAGCAGTACTTC
length: 15; V: TRBV2; J: TRBJ2-2; D: .; CDR3: CAIIEKGPNTGELFF; DNA: TGTGCCATCATCGAGAAGGGACCTAACACCGGGGAGCTGTTTTTT
length: 15; V: TRBV14; J: TRBJ2-7; D: .; CDR3: CASSQLGGNSYEQYF; DNA: TGTGCCAGCAGCCAGCTCGGGGGCAACTCCTACGAGCAGTACTTC
length: 16; V: TRBV7-8; J: TRBJ2-1; D: TRBD1; CDR3: CASSPYRGTAYNEQFF; DNA: TGTGCCAGCAGCCCCTATAGAGGGACAGCCTACAATGAGCAGTTCTTC
length: 16; V: TRBV2; J: TRBJ2-5; D: .; CDR3: CASSVVSATYQETQYF; DNA: TGTGCCAGCAGTGTGGTCTCCGCCACGTACCAAGAGACCCAGTACTTC
length: 15; V: TRBV28; J: TRBJ1-5; D: .; CDR3: CASSTGANSNQPQHF; DNA: TGTGCCAGCAGCACCGGGGCCAATAGCAATCAGCCCCAGCATTTT
length: 14; V: TRBV25-1; J: TRBJ1-5; D: TRBD1; CDR3: CASHGTGRDQPQHF; DNA: TGTGCCAGCCACGGGACAGGGAGGGATCAGCCCCAGCATTTT
length: 11; V: TRBV12-3/TRBV12-4; J: TRBJ1-4; D: .; CDR3: CASSRNEKLFF; DNA: TGTGCCAGCAGCAGAAATGAAAAACTGTTTTTT
length: 15; V: TRBV7-9; J: TRBJ2-5; D: .; CDR3: CASSLRRGLEETQYF; DNA: TGTGCCAGCAGCTTACGGCGGGGGCTGGAAGAGACCCAGTACTTC
length: 13; V: TRBV12-3/TRBV12-4; J: TRBJ1-3; D: .; CDR3: CASSPSGGNTIYF; DNA: TGTGCCAGCAGTCCGTCAGGGGGAAACACCATATATTTT
length: 17; V: TRBV11-3; J: TRBJ1-5; D: .; CDR3: CASSARTALYSNQPQHF; DNA: TGTGCCAGCAGCGCCCGGACAGCCCTCTATAGCAATCAGCCCCAGCATTTT